This TCR beta chain stems from a study of neoadjuvant nivolumab and ipilimumab in lung cancer. Findings of the study overall: From pretherapy to surgery, tumor richness and clonality rose with dual therapy. Higher pretherapy blood TCR richness went with higher resected-tumor richness.

Of note for this clone: Antigen unknown.

V dropped 3 bases and J dropped 3 bases, with 14 bases sitting between them. The V gene's germline CDR1 is MGHDK and CDR2 SYGVNS. CDR3 size: 15 residues. Clones were read by immunoSEQ multiplex PCR, and TCRdb kept only the in-frame ones, dropping some. Counted here are fewer than 30,000 clones, more than 75% occurring once; the ten biggest clones make up 7% to 10%. The TCR sequence derives from an adult with non-small cell lung cancer. Material: tumor tissue, obtained after neoadjuvant nivolumab, alone or with ipilimumab, at or shortly before surgery. The rearrangement uses TRBV25-1 and TRBJ1-2, with TRBD1 as a possible D gene (6 bases). The CDR3 sequence is CASSDKRAGDYGYTF. The DNA of the CDR3 is TGTGCCAGCAGTGATAAGAGGGCAGGGGACTATGGCTACACCTTC.